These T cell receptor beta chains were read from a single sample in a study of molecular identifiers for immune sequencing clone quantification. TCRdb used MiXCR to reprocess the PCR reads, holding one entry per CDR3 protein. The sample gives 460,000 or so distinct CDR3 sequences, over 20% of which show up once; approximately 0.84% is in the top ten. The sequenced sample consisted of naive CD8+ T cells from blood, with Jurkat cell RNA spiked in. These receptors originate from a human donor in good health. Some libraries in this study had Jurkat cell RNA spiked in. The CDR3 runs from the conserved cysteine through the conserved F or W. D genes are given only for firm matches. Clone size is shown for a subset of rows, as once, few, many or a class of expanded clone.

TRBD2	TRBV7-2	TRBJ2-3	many	TGTGCCAGCAGCTTAGCGGTTGGACTAGCGGGAGGGATATTCACAGATACGCAGTATTTT	CASSLAVGLAGGIFTDTQYF
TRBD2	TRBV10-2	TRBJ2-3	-	TGCGCCAGCAGTGAGGCGGGGGGGCGGTCCGATACGCAGTATTTT	CASSEAGGRSDTQYF
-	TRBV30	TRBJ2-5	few	TGTGCCTGGAGTGTACGGGAGACCCAGTACTTC	CAWSVRETQYF
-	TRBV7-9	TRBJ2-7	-	TGTGCCAGCAGCTTACCTGACTATTACGAGCAGTACTTC	CASSLPDYYEQYF
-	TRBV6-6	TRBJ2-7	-	TGTGCCAGCAAGGAGAGCGGGTACGAGCAGTACTTC	CASKESGYEQYF
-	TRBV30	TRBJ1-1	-	TGTGCCTGGAGGGGAGGGGGAATCACTGAAGCTTTCTTT	CAWRGGGITEAFF
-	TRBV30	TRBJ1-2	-	TGTGCCTGCCCGGAGGACAGTAACTATGGCTACACCTTC	CACPEDSNYGYTF
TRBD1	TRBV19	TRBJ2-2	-	TGTGCCGGTAGTATCGGGACAGGGGAAAACACCGGGGAGCTGTTTTTT	CAGSIGTGENTGELFF
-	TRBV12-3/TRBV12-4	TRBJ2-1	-	TGTGCCAGCAGTTTAAAGGGGGGGGCTGTCTATGAGCAGTTCTTC	CASSLKGGAVYEQFF
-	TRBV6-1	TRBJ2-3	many	TGTGCCAGCAGCGTGATAATTATGGTAGATACGCAGTATTTT	CASSVIIMVDTQYF
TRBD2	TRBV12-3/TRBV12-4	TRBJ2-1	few	TGTGCCAGCACTGGGCTAGCGGGGTCCTACAATGAGCAGTTCTTC	CASTGLAGSYNEQFF
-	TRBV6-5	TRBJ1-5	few	TGTGCCAGCAGTCCACAGGGACCTAGCAATCAGCCCCAGCATTTT	CASSPQGPSNQPQHF
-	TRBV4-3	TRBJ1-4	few	TGCGCCAGCAGCCTAGAAGGGGGAACTAATGAAAAACTGTTTTTT	CASSLEGGTNEKLFF
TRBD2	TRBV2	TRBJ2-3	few	TGTGCCATCATTCTAGCGGGGGGGCCCCGTACGCAGTATTTT	CAIILAGGPRTQYF
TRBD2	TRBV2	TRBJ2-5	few	TGTGCCAGTGCGGGGGTTCAAGAGACCCAGTACTTC	CASAGVQETQYF
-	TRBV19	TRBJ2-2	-	TGTGCCAGTAGTATAGGGGCAGGGTATCTGGCCGGGGAGCTGTTTTTT	CASSIGAGYLAGELFF
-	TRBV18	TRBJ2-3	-	TGTGCCAGCTCACCACCCTTCCTCGCAGATACGCAGTATTTT	CASSPPFLADTQYF
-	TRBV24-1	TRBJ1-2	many	TGTGCCACCCATAGCGGACAAGGACTCTACACCTTC	CATHSGQGLYTF
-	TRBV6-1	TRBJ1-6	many	TGTGCCAGCAGTGTACAGCCTAGTGGATATAATTCACCCCTCCACTTT	CASSVQPSGYNSPLHF
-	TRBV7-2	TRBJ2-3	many	TGTGCCAGCAGCGTTTTCGCAGATACGCAGTATTTT	CASSVFADTQYF
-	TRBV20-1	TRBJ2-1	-	TGCAGTGCTAAAGATGACCGGGCCCGGGACAATGAGCAGTTCTTC	CSAKDDRARDNEQFF
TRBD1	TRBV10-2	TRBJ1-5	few	TGCGCCAGCAGTGACTTGACAGGGGTCCTAACAGCCCAGCATTTT	CASSDLTGVLTAQHF
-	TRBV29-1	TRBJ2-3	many	TGCAGCGTTGAAGATCTTCAACTAGCCGACACCCCCACAGATACGCAGTATTTT	CSVEDLQLADTPTDTQYF
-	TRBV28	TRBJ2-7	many	TGTGCCAGCTCGGAAGAAACCTACGAGCAGTACTTC	CASSEETYEQYF
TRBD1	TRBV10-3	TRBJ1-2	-	TGTGCCATCGGACCCCCGGGACAGCCTAACTATGGCTACACCTTC	CAIGPPGQPNYGYTF
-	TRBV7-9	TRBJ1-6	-	TGTGCCAGCAGCTTAGTTGATCTAAATTCACCCCTCCACTTT	CASSLVDLNSPLHF
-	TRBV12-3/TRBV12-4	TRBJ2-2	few	TGTGCCAGCAGTCACCCAAAGGGCGGTACGAACACCGGGGAGCTGTTTTTT	CASSHPKGGTNTGELFF
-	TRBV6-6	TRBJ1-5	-	TGTGCCAGCAGTTACGAAGGTATAATCGAGCCCCAGCATTTT	CASSYEGIIEPQHF
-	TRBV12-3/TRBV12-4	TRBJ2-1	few	TGTGCCAGCAGTTTTCCAATGAACGATGAGCAGTTCTTC	CASSFPMNDEQFF
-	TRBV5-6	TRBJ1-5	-	TGTGCCAGCAGCTCGGGCCCGGGAGTTGGAAATCAGCCCCAGCATTTT	CASSSGPGVGNQPQHF
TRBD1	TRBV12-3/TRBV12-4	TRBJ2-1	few	TGTGCCAGCAGTTTCGGACAGGGGGGATCCTACAATGAGCAGTTCTTC	CASSFGQGGSYNEQFF
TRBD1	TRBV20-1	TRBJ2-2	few	TGCAGTGCTAGAGATGTACAGGGGACGAACACCGGGGAGCTGTTTTTT	CSARDVQGTNTGELFF
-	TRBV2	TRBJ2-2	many	TGTGCCAGCAGGACAGGAACTACCGGGGAGCTGTTTTTT	CASRTGTTGELFF
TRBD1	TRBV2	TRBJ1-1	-	TGTGCCAGCATCCCAGGGGGCGGATTAGTTGAAGCTTTCTTT	CASIPGGGLVEAFF
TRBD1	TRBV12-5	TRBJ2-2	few	TGTGCTAGTGGTTTGAACCTGAGGGGGCAGTTGGATGACACCGGGGAGCTGTTTTTT	CASGLNLRGQLDDTGELFF
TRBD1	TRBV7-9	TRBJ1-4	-	TGTGCCAGCAGCTCACCAGACAGGGGGCTCGAAAAACTGTTTTTT	CASSSPDRGLEKLFF
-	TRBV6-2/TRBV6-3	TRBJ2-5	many	TGTGCCAGCAGTTACGTAGAGACCCAGTACTTC	CASSYVETQYF
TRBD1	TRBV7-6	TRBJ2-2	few	TGTGCCAGCAGCTTGGCCGGGACAGGGGCCGGGGAGCTGTTTTTT	CASSLAGTGAGELFF
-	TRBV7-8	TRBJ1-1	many	TGTGCCAGCAGCTTAGATGGGGACCCGGACACTGAAGCTTTCTTT	CASSLDGDPDTEAFF